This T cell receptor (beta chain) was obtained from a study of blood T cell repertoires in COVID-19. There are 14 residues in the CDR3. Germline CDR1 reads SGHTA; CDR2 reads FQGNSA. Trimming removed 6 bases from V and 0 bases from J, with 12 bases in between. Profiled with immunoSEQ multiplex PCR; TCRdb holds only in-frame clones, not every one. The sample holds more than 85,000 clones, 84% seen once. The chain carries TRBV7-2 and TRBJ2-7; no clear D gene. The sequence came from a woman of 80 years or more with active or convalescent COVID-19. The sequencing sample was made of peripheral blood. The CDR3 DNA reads TGTGCCAGCAGTCTTAGTGGCGGCTCCTACGAGCAGTACTTC. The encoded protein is CASSLSGGSYEQYF.